A single sample gave rise to the 26 T cell receptor beta chains below, sequenced in a study of blood T cells in healthy people across ages. A sample-barcoded 5' primer and a J-beta primer mix were used in a second PCR of about 7 to 11 cycles. TCRdb used MiXCR to reprocess the 5' RACE reads, holding one entry per CDR3 protein. The sample shows over 1,200,000 distinct CDR3 sequences, approximately 60% of them seen only once. The sequenced sample consisted of blood. The receptors come from a man aged 18 to 29 in good health.

The V and J genes are TRBV20-1 and TRBJ2-3; the D is unclear. V lost 2 bases and J lost 1, with 4 bases in between. Germline V gives CDR1 DFQATT, CDR2 SNEGSKA (reference sequence). The length of the CDR3 is 12 residues. The CDR3 DNA reads as TGCAGTGCTAGACAGGGCACAGATACGCAGTATTTT. Translated, it gives CSARQGTDTQYF.

V and J are TRBV29-1 and TRBJ2-5; TRBD2 might be the D (5 bases). The J call is in doubt because the DNA end fits TRBJ2-7 better. The germline V gene encodes CDR1 SQVTM and CDR2 ANQGSEA. This CDR3 is 13 amino acids long. CDR3 nucleotides: TGCAGCGTTGCAAGTTTACTGGGAGACGAGCAGTACTTC. Its translation is CSVASLLGDEQYF.

There are a few counts of this clonotype. J is TRBJ2-2 and V is TRBV29-1; 9 bases map to TRBD1. Per the germline V gene, CDR1 is SQVTM and CDR2 is ANQGSEA. The CDR3 totals 16 residues. V gave up 4 bases and J gave up 5 bases; unmatched junction bases: 11. In DNA form, the CDR3 reads TGCAGCGTTGGATTGGGGACAGGGTTGGTTACCGGGGAGCTGTTTTTT. This encodes CSVGLGTGLVTGELFF.

With regard to this clonotype: The junction differs from germline at one of its ends, possibly a read error. The chain employs TRBV10-3 and TRBJ1-2, with 7 bases that match TRBD1. Germline V lookup: CDR1 ENHRY, CDR2 SYGVKD. This CDR3 is 14 amino acids long. The CDR3 region has the DNA TGTGCCATCAGCGGGACAGACCCAGGGTATGACTACACCTTC. It is translated as CAISGTDPGYDYTF.

This clonotype has only a few counts. The chain has TRBV29-1 and TRBJ1-3; perhaps TRBD1 as D (6 bases). Germline V gives CDR1 SQVTM, CDR2 ANQGSEA. The CDR3 is made up of 13 amino acids. V lost 5 bases, J lost 3 bases, and 11 bases lay in between. This CDR3 reads CSVWGGHGNTIYF. The CDR3 nucleotides read TGCAGCGTTTGGGGGGGGCATGGAAACACCATATATTTT. The whole variable domain, filled in from reference TRBV29-1 and TRBJ1-3, reads SAVISQKPSRDICQRGTSLTIQCQVDSQVTMMFWYRQQPGQSLTLIATANQGSEATYESGFVIDKFPISRPNLTFSTLTVSNMSPEDSSIYLCSVWGGHGNTIYFGEGSWLTVV.

The chain has TRBV6-5 and TRBJ1-2; D ambiguous. Germline V gene sequence: CDR1 MNHEY, CDR2 SVGAGI. The CDR3 runs 14 residues. The V gene lost 6 bases and the J gene lost 5 bases, with 16 bases spanning the gap. The CDR3 DNA is TGTGCCAGCAGCAGATCCCCCGGGAGGTATGGCTACACCTTC. It codes for CASSRSPGRYGYTF.

As DNA, the CDR3 is TGTGCCAGCAGCTTAACGGGACAGGGGGTGTCCTACAATGAGCAGTTCTTC. Encoded protein: CASSLTGQGVSYNEQFF. This chain joins TRBV7-9 and TRBJ2-1; 11 positions agree with TRBD1. The J segment lost 1 base and the V segment lost 2 bases, leaving 4 bases of the junction unmatched. Germline CDR1 and CDR2: SEHNR and FQNEAQ (reference sequence). The length of the CDR3 is 17 residues. Full variable domain (outside the CDR3, taken from reference TRBV7-9 and TRBJ2-1): DTGVSQNPRHKITKRGQNVTFRCDPISEHNRLYWYRQTLGQGPEFLTYFQNEAQLEKSRLLSDRFSAERPKGSFSTLEIQRTEQGDSAMYLCASSLTGQGVSYNEQFFGPGTRLTVL.

This clonotype was detected a few times. The chain combines TRBV27 with TRBJ2-7; 10 bases line up with TRBD2. CDR3 length: 17 amino acids. J lost 4 bases, V lost 3 bases, and 12 bases had no gene match. Germline lookup yields CDR1 MNHEY and CDR2 SMNVEV (reference sequence). CDR3 sequence (DNA): TGTGCCAGCAGTTTGACCCGCAGGGGGACTAGCGAGTACGAGCAGTACTTC. Its protein is CASSLTRRGTSEYEQYF.

This chain uses TRBV27 with TRBJ1-4; 7 bases agree with TRBD1. CDR1 and CDR2 from the germline V gene are MNHEY and SMNVEV (reference sequence). Trimming cost V 8 bases and J 3 bases; bases outside gene matches: 6. This CDR3 has 14 residues. The DNA for the CDR3 is TGTGCCAGCGCCCGGACAGGAGCTAATGAAAAACTGTTTTTT. Translated: CASARTGANEKLFF.

The chain carries TRBV28 and TRBJ1-1, with TRBD1 matching over 9 bases. The germline gives CDR1 MDHEN, CDR2 SYDVKM. The CDR3 loop spans 16 amino acids. The trim removed 2 bases at V and 0 bases at J, leaving 4 bases unmatched. The CDR3 region is CASSLPRTGVNTEAFF. The CDR3 DNA follows: TGTGCCAGCAGTTTACCAAGGACAGGGGTGAACACTGAAGCTTTCTTT.

The chain employs TRBV6-2 or TRBV6-3 and TRBJ2-5; 9 bases align to TRBD2. The better agreement between TRBJ2-1 and the DNA end casts doubt on the J call. The CDR3 extends over 15 amino acids. In germline, CDR1 is MNHEY, CDR2 SVGEGT. CDR3 bases: TGTGCCAGCAGTAGGACTAGCGAGTACCAAGAGACCCAGTTCTTC. Translation gives CASSRTSEYQETQFF.

The chain has TRBV20-1 and TRBJ1-2; D is unclear. Germline V gives CDR1 DFQATT, CDR2 SNEGSKA (reference sequence). CDR3 size: 11 residues. V was trimmed by 6 bases and J by 6 bases, leaving 11 bases between them. CDR3 coding DNA: TGCAGTGCCAACCTCCGGGATGGCTACACCTTC. This sequence encodes CSANLRDGYTF.

The rearrangement uses TRBV2 and TRBJ1-4; D not resolved. V was clipped by 7 bases and J by 7 bases, with 28 bases between them. The CDR3 runs to 18 residues. CDR1 SNHLY and CDR2 FYNNEI come from the germline V gene. CDR3 residues: CASTRLGHPGGWGEKLFF. The DNA for the CDR3 is TGTGCCAGCACCCGACTAGGCCACCCGGGCGGGTGGGGTGAAAAACTGTTTTTT. The variable domain in full, with the rest retrieved from reference TRBV2 and TRBJ1-4, is EPEVTQTPSHQVTQMGQEVILRCVPISNHLYFYWYRQILGQKVEFLVSFYNNEISEKSEIFDDQFSVERPDGSNFTLKIRSTKLEDSAMYFCASTRLGHPGGWGEKLFFGSGTQLSVL.

This clonotype was seen a handful of times. The chain combines TRBV4-2 with TRBJ2-7, with 10 nucleotides matching TRBD2. The CDR3 has 16 residues. CDR1 is LGHNA, CDR2 YNFKEQ, per germline. The ends lost 0 bases at V and 2 bases at J; junction bases unmatched: 4. The CDR3 here is CASSQDRSGRAYEQYF. The CDR3 region has the DNA TGTGCCAGCAGCCAAGACCGGAGCGGGAGGGCCTACGAGCAGTACTTC.

A word on this clonotype: Its ends do not fully match the called genes, so a read error is possible. The J gene is TRBJ2-1, the V gene TRBV4-2; D call uncertain. Per germline, CDR1 LGHNA and CDR2 YNFKEQ. This CDR3 contains 16 residues. DNA for the CDR3: TGTGCCAGCAGCCAAGGGGTTATCTCGGGCTACAATGGGCAGTTCTTC. It yields the protein CASSQGVISGYNGQFF.

The CDR3 loop reads CASSLDWYNEQYF. The DNA for the CDR3 is TGTGCCAGCAGTTTGGACTGGTACAATGAGCAGTACTTC. The chain recombines TRBV27 with TRBJ2-5; perhaps TRBD2 as D (5 bases). Germline V CDR1 and CDR2: MNHEY, SMNVEV (reference sequence). Deletions cut 3 bases from V and 11 bases from J, with 16 bases between. The CDR3 is 13 amino acids.

This rearrangement joins TRBV7-2 to TRBJ1-1; 8 nucleotides match TRBD1. The CDR3 is made up of 14 amino acids. V lost 6 bases, J lost 7 bases, and 10 bases stayed unmatched. CDR1 and CDR2 from the germline V gene are SGHTA and FQGNSA. The CDR3 protein is CASRLDRAQNEAFF. The CDR3 DNA follows: TGTGCCAGCAGGTTGGACAGGGCTCAGAATGAAGCTTTCTTT.

V gene TRBV3-1 combines with J gene TRBJ1-2; D not certain. The V and J ends lost 0 bases and 1 base respectively, with 12 bases between them. CDR1 and CDR2 from the germline V gene are LGHDT and YNNKEL (reference sequence). The CDR3 contains 16 residues. The CDR3 sequence: CASSQEENLYNYGYTF. The CDR3 nucleotides are TGTGCCAGCAGCCAAGAGGAAAACCTTTATAACTATGGCTACACCTTC.

The chain employs TRBV7-2 and TRBJ2-1; D may be TRBD2 (6 bases). Trimming took 2 bases from V and 0 from J, leaving 11 bases between them. Germline CDR1 SGHTA, CDR2 FQGNSA. CDR3 length: 16 amino acids. CDR3 residues: CASSLRGLISYNEQFF. In DNA, the CDR3 is TGTGCCAGCAGCTTACGGGGACTGATCTCCTACAATGAGCAGTTCTTC. The entire variable domain, with the rest obtained from reference TRBV7-2 and TRBJ2-1, is as follows: GAGVSQSPSNKVTEKGKDVELRCDPISGHTALYWYRQSLGQGLEFLIYFQGNSAPDKSGLPSDRFSAERTGGSVSTLTIQRTQQEDSAVYLCASSLRGLISYNEQFFGPGTRLTVL.

The chain is built from TRBV2 and TRBJ2-3; 9 bases map to TRBD2. V trimming: 10 bases; J trimming: 7 bases; junction bases outside the gene matches: 15. Germline loops: CDR1 SNHLY, CDR2 FYNNEI. This CDR3 spans 15 amino acids. The CDR3, as DNA: TGTGCCATCACCTTGCTAGCGGGAAAAACAAATACGCAGTATTTT. Translating it yields CAITLLAGKTNTQYF.

Details on this clonotype: A read error may account for a junction end that differs from germline. The rearrangement uses TRBV7-9 and TRBJ1-4; D gene unclear. The CDR3 has 12 amino acids. CDR1 and CDR2 from the germline V gene are SEHNR and FQNEAQ (reference sequence). This chain's CDR3 is CVSSFRNEKLFF. CDR3 bases: TGTGTCAGCAGCTTTAGAAATGAAAAACTGTTTTTT.

The chain carries TRBV6-1 and TRBJ2-7; 7 bases agree with TRBD2. Germline CDR1 MNHNS, CDR2 SASEGT. The CDR3 is 13 residues long. V shed 3 bases and J 3 bases; nucleotides not matched to a gene: 2. CDR3: CASSEGGIYEQYF. The CDR3 nucleotides read TGTGCCAGCAGTGAGGGAGGGATCTACGAGCAGTACTTC.

Comments on this clonotype: The junction departs from the called germline gene at one end, perhaps through a read error. The DNA of the CDR3 is TGTGTCAGCAGCCCGCGGACAGGGAGAAGCACAGATACGCAGTATTTT. It yields the protein CVSSPRTGRSTDTQYF. The gene calls are TRBV5-6 and TRBJ2-3; 8 bases line up with TRBD1. The CDR3 spans 16 residues. Germline V gene sequence: CDR1 SGHDT, CDR2 YYEEEE.

A word on this clonotype: At one of its ends the junction is not consistent with the germline gene, which may arise from a read error. The V call is TRBV20-1, the J call TRBJ1-6; D is undetermined. CDR1 is DFQATT, CDR2 SNEGSKA, per germline (reference sequence). This CDR3 contains 12 residues. CDR3 coding DNA: TGCAGTGCTAGAGAGGCTAATTCCCCCCTCCACTTT. It codes for CSAREANSPLHF.

The genes are TRBV4-3 and TRBJ2-7, with no clear D. The CDR3 is 14 residues long. Per germline, CDR1 LGHNA and CDR2 YSLEER. V was trimmed by 2 bases and J by 3 bases, leaving 11 bases between them. CDR3 DNA: TGCGCCAGCAGCCAACAGATAAGAGGCTACGAGCAGTACTTC. This sequence encodes CASSQQIRGYEQYF.

The chain recombines TRBV7-9 with TRBJ2-3; D gene unclear. Deletions cut 3 bases from V and 7 bases from J, with 5 bases between. The CDR3 contains 11 residues. From germline, CDR1 is SEHNR and CDR2 FQNEAQ (reference sequence). As DNA, the CDR3 is TGTGCCAGCAGCTTGGGTCATACGCAGTATTTT. Protein product: CASSLGHTQYF. Complete variable domain (other parts from reference TRBV7-9 and TRBJ2-3): DTGVSQNPRHKITKRGQNVTFRCDPISEHNRLYWYRQTLGQGPEFLTYFQNEAQLEKSRLLSDRFSAERPKGSFSTLEIQRTEQGDSAMYLCASSLGHTQYFGPGTRLTVL.